This T cell receptor beta chain came from a study of blood T cell repertoires in COVID-19. About the research overall: Acute and convalescent COVID-19 samples came from the United States, Italy and Spain. The analysed material was cDNA or gDNA that came from T cells, B-cell-depleted T cells, or PBMCs.

While infection was still active, Seattle patients were enrolled and then followed longitudinally. Authors' processing steps: Amplification from reference gene primers served as the basis for estimated nucleated cell counts. Some clones are missing from TCRdb's copy, which holds only in-frame ones; the method was immunoSEQ multiplex PCR. D and trimming come from the DNA, and the V and J calls and clone size come from that table. The repertoire consists of around 82,000 clones, with 70% to 90% occurring once and the leading ten covering 9.6%. With 10 bases removed from V and 0 bases from J, the gap between germline ends came to 13 bases. CDR3 length: 13 residues. The germline CDR1 and CDR2 sequences are SGHDT and YYEEEE.

The chain combines TRBV5-6 with TRBJ1-1; tentative D call: TRBD1 (5 bases). The clonotype originates from a man aged 45-60 years with COVID-19, enrolled during active disease. Sequencing input: peripheral blood. The CDR3 nucleotides are TGTGCCTTTGGGAGGGGCATGAACACTGAAGCTTTCTTT. Protein sequence: CAFGRGMNTEAFF. The whole variable domain, remainder taken from reference TRBV5-6 and TRBJ1-1, is DAGVTQSPTHLIKTRGQQVTLRCSPKSGHDTVSWYQQALGQGPQFIFQYYEEEERQRGNFPDRFSGHQFPNYSSELNVNALLLGDSALYLCAFGRGMNTEAFFGQGTRLTVV.